This T cell receptor (beta chain) was obtained from a study of T cells expressing NK-cell markers. Across the whole study: It was sorted CD3+CD56+NKG2C+, CD3+CD56+NKG2C- and CD3+CD56-NKG2C+ T cells that supplied the TCR beta repertoires. Among the eight sequenced donors, seven tested HCMV-seropositive and one tested seronegative. Points from the study as a whole: Leadership of the CD3+CD56-NKG2C+ fraction also belonged to these clonotypes in a handful of donors.

As for this clonotype: Antigen unknown.

CDR3 size: 14 residues. CDR1 is MNHEY and CDR2 is SVGAGI in the germline V gene. cDNA encoding TCR beta was synthesized via 5'RACE template switching incorporating UMIs. TCRdb re-called the 5' RACE reads and catalogs CDR3 proteins one per entry, DNA excluded. There are some 390,000 distinct CDR3 sequences in the sample, with roughly 10% held by the top ten. The rearrangement joins TRBV6-5 to TRBJ2-2; TCRdb gives TRBD1 as the D gene, but with no DNA this cannot be confirmed. The source is a woman in her forties or fifties in good health. The material sequenced was blood T cells: a sorted CD56 or NKG2C T cell subset, CD4+ or CD8+ T cells, or bulk PBMC T cells (not recorded which). The CDR3 sequence: CASSYGPGSGELFF.